Shown below are 17 T cell receptor beta chains from a single sample sequenced in a study of CD8 T cells in ankylosing spondylitis. MiXCR, run by TCRdb on the 5' RACE reads, gives a single entry per CDR3 protein. The sample has about 340,000 distinct CDR3 sequences; roughly 14% are singletons. Sequenced material: blood, either unsorted or a sorted T cell fraction (not recorded which). These receptor sequences come from a male donor with ankylosing spondylitis or in good health (not recorded which).

The rearrangement links TRBV5-1 to TRBJ2-5; TRBD2 matches at 9 bases. The J segment lost 1 base and the V segment lost 5 bases, leaving 3 bases of the junction unmatched. The CDR3 covers 14 residues. Germline values: CDR1 SGHRS, CDR2 YFSETQ. The CDR3 loop reads CASSASGTQETQYF. The CDR3 DNA reads TGCGCCAGCAGTGCTAGCGGGACCCAAGAGACCCAGTACTTC.

This clonotype was counted a few times. CDR3 sequence reads: CASSFSVDEQYF. CDR3 nucleotides: TGTGCCAGCAGTTTTTCGGTGGACGAGCAGTACTTC. The V gene is TRBV12-3 or TRBV12-4, the J gene TRBJ2-7, with no clear D. The V and J ends lost 3 bases and 5 bases respectively, with 8 bases between them. The CDR3 is made up of 12 amino acids.

The gene calls are TRBV12-3 or TRBV12-4 and TRBJ2-4; TRBD2 matches at 14 bases. The CDR3 spans 15 residues. The ends lost 1 base at V and 9 bases at J; junction bases unmatched: 2. The CDR3 sequence: CASSLGGLAGGIQYF. The CDR3 DNA reads as TGTGCCAGCAGTTTAGGCGGACTAGCGGGAGGCATTCAGTACTTC.

A few counts support this clonotype. This rearrangement joins TRBV6-1 to TRBJ1-1; 7 nucleotides agree with TRBD1. CDR1 is MNHNS, CDR2 SASEGT, per germline. This CDR3 region has 14 residues. V trimming: 2 bases; J trimming: 4 bases; junction bases outside the gene matches: 4. In nucleotides, the CDR3 is TGTGCCAGCAGTGAAAACAGGGGAAGCACTGAAGCTTTCTTT. Its protein is CASSENRGSTEAFF.

At least ten counts were recorded for this clonotype. The chain couples TRBV5-1 to TRBJ1-2, with D unclear. Germline-derived CDR1 and CDR2 are SGHRS and YFSETQ. The CDR3 runs to 13 residues. Trimming removed 3 bases at V and 2 bases at J, with 8 bases between. The CDR3 DNA follows: TGCGCCAGCAGCTCCGACGGGAACTATGGCTACACCTTC. Protein sequence: CASSSDGNYGYTF.

The CDR3 region has the DNA TGTGCCAGCAGTCGCGATCCAGATACGCAGTATTTT. Residues: CASSRDPDTQYF. The chain is built from TRBV6-5 and TRBJ2-3; D not resolved. The V gene's germline CDR1 is MNHEY and CDR2 SVGAGI. The CDR3 length is 12 residues. Trimming pared 5 bases from V and 4 bases from J, leaving 7 bases between.

This sequence joins TRBV3-1 and TRBJ2-7, with 7 bases identical to TRBD2. V was pared by 4 bases and J by 6 bases, with 15 bases of the junction left unmatched. The CDR3 totals 16 residues. CDR1 and CDR2 from the germline V gene are LGHDT and YNNKEL (reference sequence). The chain's CDR3 is CASSLGESSTSAEQYF. The CDR3 DNA reads as TGTGCCAGCAGCCTCGGAGAAAGCTCAACTAGCGCCGAGCAGTACTTC.

J is TRBJ2-5 and V is TRBV7-2; TRBD2 aligns across 9 bases. The germline V gene has CDR1 SGHTA and CDR2 FQGNSA. J was trimmed by 1 base and V by 1 base; bases with no gene match: 4. The CDR3 consists of 16 residues. The CDR3, as DNA: TGTGCCAGCAGCTTAGTAGCGGGGGCCCGCCAAGAGACCCAGTACTTC. Protein sequence: CASSLVAGARQETQYF.

V usage is TRBV6-6 and J usage is TRBJ2-3; a weak D match, TRBD1 (5 bases). V shed 5 bases and J shed 8 bases, with 11 bases lying between them. From germline, CDR1 is MNHNY and CDR2 SVGAGI (reference sequence). The CDR3 totals 12 residues. The CDR3 loop is CASSLDRSTQYF. CDR3 coding DNA: TGTGCCAGCAGTCTAGACAGAAGTACGCAGTATTTT.

The genes are TRBV3-1 and TRBJ2-7; D perhaps matches TRBD2 (6 bases). Trimming took off 1 base at V and 4 bases at J, with 11 bases between the two ends. CDR3 length equals 14 residues. Germline assignment: CDR1 LGHDT and CDR2 YNNKEL (reference sequence). Written as DNA, the CDR3 is TGTGCCAGCAGCCAAGGGGGGGAAGTGTACGAGCAGTACTTC. Protein sequence: CASSQGGEVYEQYF.

This clonotype was recorded a few times. The chain links TRBV4-2 to TRBJ2-7, with a possible D match to TRBD1 (5 bases). The CDR3 spans 17 residues. Looked up from germline, CDR1 is LGHNA and CDR2 is YNFKEQ. V lost 0 bases and J 2 bases, leaving 17 bases between the germline ends. CDR3 coding DNA: TGTGCCAGCAGCCAAGATCCAGCAGGGATTGGGCCCTACGAGCAGTACTTC. Protein: CASSQDPAGIGPYEQYF.

This clonotype was detected only a few times. The chain joins TRBV3-1 to TRBJ2-3, with TRBD2 matching over 8 bases. The trim removed 1 base at V and 6 bases at J, leaving 6 bases unmatched. The CDR3 has 15 residues. The germline CDR1 and CDR2 sequences are LGHDT and YNNKEL (reference sequence). The CDR3 loop reads CASSQAVSGADTQYF. CDR3 DNA sequence: TGTGCCAGCAGCCAAGCGGTTAGCGGGGCCGATACGCAGTATTTT.

There are a few counts of this clonotype. Written as DNA, the CDR3 is TGTGCCAGCAGTTTTTCGGGACTAGCGGGGAATGAGCAGTTCTTC. As protein: CASSFSGLAGNEQFF. The chain has TRBV12-3 or TRBV12-4 and TRBJ2-1; 13 nucleotides match TRBD2. The CDR3 is made up of 15 amino acids. The ends lost 3 bases at V and 7 bases at J; junction bases unmatched: 3.

This chain connects TRBV27 to TRBJ1-1, with D hard to call. Germline assignment: CDR1 MNHEY and CDR2 SMNVEV (reference sequence). V lost 2 bases to trimming and J lost 5 bases, with 12 bases between them. The CDR3 runs to 14 residues. CDR3 coding DNA: TGTGCCAGCAGTTTAAAGGCAGCATCGACTGAAGCTTTCTTT. It translates to CASSLKAASTEAFF.

This clonotype was seen more than once but under ten times. This chain joins TRBV4-2 and TRBJ1-4, with D unclear. Trimming shortened V by 2 bases and J by 8 bases, and 9 bases separated the two germline ends. Per the germline V gene, CDR1 is LGHNA and CDR2 is YNFKEQ. The CDR3 has 13 amino acids. This chain's CDR3 is CASSQRVGEKLFF. In nucleotides, the CDR3 is TGTGCCAGCAGCCAAAGGGTCGGGGAAAAACTGTTTTTT.

This clonotype was observed at least ten times. The chain's CDR3 is CASSLGQHNTEAFF. The CDR3 DNA sequence: TGCGCCAGCAGCTTGGGGCAGCATAACACTGAAGCTTTCTTT. The chain couples TRBV5-1 to TRBJ1-1; D gene unclear. This CDR3 has 14 amino acids. Germline V gene sequence: CDR1 SGHRS, CDR2 YFSETQ. The germline V and J ends were trimmed by 0 bases and 2 bases, with 8 bases remaining between them.

The sample holds many counts of this clonotype. The chain joins TRBV12-3 or TRBV12-4 to TRBJ1-1; D gene unclear. This CDR3 spans 13 amino acids. V was cut by 6 bases and J by 1 base, with 9 bases left in between. The CDR3 is CASRNRENTEAFF. CDR3 in DNA: TGTGCCAGCAGGAATCGAGAGAACACTGAAGCTTTCTTT.